A single sample is the source of the 27 T cell receptor beta chains below, sequenced in a study of control samples from healthy donors and cancer patients. Assay: immunoSEQ multiplex PCR; the TCRdb copy retains only in-frame clones and omits some. This sample carries 150,000 to 200,000 clones, around nine tenths of them seen once, and the ten largest clones take around 11%. The sample comprised blood. The receptors here all came from a man aged 25 to 45 in good health.

V is TRBV28 and J is TRBJ2-7, with 14 bases lining up with TRBD2. After removal of 3 bases from V and 12 bases from J, the junction contained 4 bases not matched to a gene. This CDR3 is 13 amino acids long. Per the germline V gene, CDR1 is MDHEN and CDR2 is SYDVKM. The CDR3 coding sequence is TGTGCCAGCAGTTTGGGACTAGCGGGAGTCGCGTACTTC. It encodes CASSLGLAGVAYF. Filled out from reference TRBV28 and TRBJ2-7, the complete variable domain reads DVKVTQSSRYLVKRTGEKVFLECVQDMDHENMFWYRQDPGLGLRLIYFSYDVKMKEKGDIPEGYSVSREKKERFSLILESASTNQTSMYLCASSLGLAGVAYFGPGTRLTVT.

This chain links TRBV11-3 with TRBJ2-1; TRBD2 agrees at 7 bases. CDR1 is SGHNT and CDR2 is YENEEA in the germline V gene. CDR3 length: 15 amino acids. Trimming at V came to 4 bases and at J to 7 bases, leaving 10 bases not matched to a gene. The CDR3 DNA reads as TGTGCCAGCAGCTCCTCTAGCGGAGGGCGGAATGAGCAGTTCTTC. Residues: CASSSSSGGRNEQFF.

The rearrangement joins TRBV27 to TRBJ1-5; D call uncertain. Germline-derived CDR1 and CDR2 are MNHEY and SMNVEV (reference sequence). V was trimmed by 3 bases and J by 7 bases, leaving 7 bases between them. The CDR3 is 12 residues long. This CDR3 is CASSFSGQPQHF. The CDR3 bases are TGTGCCAGCAGTTTTTCCGGACAGCCCCAGCATTTT.

The chain recombines TRBV19 with TRBJ2-4; 8 bases are shared with TRBD1. V gave up 6 bases and J gave up 5 bases; unmatched junction bases: 9. The germline V gene has CDR1 LNHDA and CDR2 SQIVND (reference sequence). The CDR3 contains 15 residues. The CDR3 region is CASRPSPDRENIQYF. In nucleotides, the CDR3 is TGTGCCAGTAGACCCTCCCCGGACAGGGAAAACATTCAGTACTTC.

A single count supports this clone. The chain uses TRBV19 and TRBJ1-5, with D perhaps matching TRBD1 (5 bases). This CDR3 region has 13 residues. Germline V gene data show CDR1 as LNHDA and CDR2 as SQIVND (reference sequence). Trimming removed 4 bases from V and 3 bases from J, with 7 bases in between. The DNA for the CDR3 is TGTGCCAGTAGTAGACAGCTCAATCAGCCCCAGCATTTT. Its protein is CASSRQLNQPQHF. The full variable domain, in which reference TRBV19 and TRBJ1-5 provide the parts outside the CDR3, is DGGITQSPKYLFRKEGQNVTLSCEQNLNHDAMYWYRQDPGQGLRLIYYSQIVNDFQKGDIAEGYSVSREKKESFPLTVTSAQKNPTAFYLCASSRQLNQPQHFGDGTRLSIL.

This clone occurred a few times. This sequence joins TRBV3-1 (or the pseudogene TRBV3-2) and TRBJ2-7, with TRBD2 matching over 8 bases. The ends lost 7 bases at V and 5 bases at J; junction bases unmatched: 16. Germline CDR1 is LGHDT and CDR2 is YNNKEL (reference sequence). This CDR3 has 16 residues. CDR3 sequence: CASTSTGTRGVHEQYF. Written as DNA, the CDR3 is TGTGCCAGCACCTCGACGGGGACTAGAGGGGTACACGAGCAGTACTTC.

The rearrangement joins TRBV3-1 (or the pseudogene TRBV3-2) to TRBJ1-1; D ambiguous. Looked up from germline, CDR1 is LGHDT and CDR2 is YNNKEL (reference sequence). Deletions cut 0 bases from V and 7 bases from J, with 12 bases between. CDR3 length equals 14 residues. The DNA of the CDR3 is TGTGCCAGCAGCCAAGACTTGCGGGGTGGTGAAGCTTTCTTT. It is translated as CASSQDLRGGEAFF.

This clone was observed a handful of times. The J gene is TRBJ1-2, the V gene TRBV7-2; D might be TRBD1 (5 bases). The CDR3 extends over 15 amino acids. With 6 bases removed from V and 4 bases from J, the gap between germline ends came to 18 bases. Germline V gene sequence: CDR1 SGHTA, CDR2 FQGNSA. CDR3 nucleotides: TGTGCCAGCAGTCTCGCGGGGGGGAGTAGCTATGGCTACACCTTC. It translates to CASSLAGGSSYGYTF.

This rearrangement joins TRBV18 to TRBJ1-5, with D unclear. The CDR3 is 13 residues long. Trimming took 7 bases from V and 4 from J, leaving 11 bases between them. Germline V gene sequence: CDR1 KGHSH, CDR2 LQKENI. The CDR3 nucleotides are TGTGCCAGCTGTGAGCAGTCAAATCAGCCCCAGCATTTT. Translation gives CASCEQSNQPQHF.

J is TRBJ2-3 and V is TRBV4-3; 7 positions match TRBD2. The J segment lost 8 bases and the V segment lost 1 base, leaving 6 bases of the junction unmatched. This CDR3 has 14 amino acids. Germline V gene sequence: CDR1 LGHNA, CDR2 YSLEER. Here the CDR3 reads CASSQGYSGVTQYF. The CDR3 bases are TGCGCCAGCAGCCAAGGGTACAGCGGGGTTACGCAGTATTTT.

The CDR3 loop is CSVIDPYGYTF. The CDR3 DNA sequence: TGCAGCGTGATCGACCCCTATGGCTACACCTTC. The J gene is TRBJ1-2, the V gene TRBV29-1; D gene uncertain. Trimming stripped 6 bases from V and 4 bases from J, with 9 bases between. Looked up from germline, CDR1 is SQVTM and CDR2 is ANQGSEA. The length of the CDR3 is 11 residues.

The CDR3 sequence: CASSLKTGSGNTIYF. The DNA of the CDR3 is TGTGCCAGCAGCTTAAAGACAGGTTCTGGAAACACCATATATTTT. The V and J genes are TRBV7-9 and TRBJ1-3, with D perhaps matching TRBD1 (6 bases). Germline loops: CDR1 SEHNR, CDR2 FQNEAQ (reference sequence). The CDR3 is made up of 15 amino acids. The germline V and J ends were trimmed by 2 bases and 1 base, with 9 bases remaining between them.

This chain links TRBV27 with TRBJ1-2; D remains unclear. This CDR3 region has 13 residues. The germline V gene has CDR1 MNHEY and CDR2 SMNVEV (reference sequence). Trimming cost V 3 bases and J 6 bases, with 11 bases left between them. The CDR3 reads CASSFGYADGYTF. The DNA of the CDR3 is TGTGCCAGCAGTTTCGGGTACGCTGATGGCTACACCTTC.

The V call is TRBV7-9, the J call TRBJ1-5; TRBD1 is a possible D gene (6 bases). Germline CDR1 reads SEHNR; CDR2 reads FQNEAQ (reference sequence). V lost 1 base to trimming and J lost 1 base, with 8 bases between them. This CDR3 contains 15 residues. CDR3 DNA: TGTGCCAGCAGCTTAGGGGGGGCGAGCAATCAGCCCCAGCATTTT. Amino acid sequence: CASSLGGASNQPQHF. Based on the CDR3 plus reference TRBV7-9 and TRBJ1-5, the full variable domain is DTGVSQNPRHKITKRGQNVTFRCDPISEHNRLYWYRQTLGQGPEFLTYFQNEAQLEKSRLLSDRFSAERPKGSFSTLEIQRTEQGDSAMYLCASSLGGASNQPQHFGDGTRLSIL.

The chain couples TRBV19 to TRBJ1-1; no reliable D call. The CDR3 consists of 14 residues. Trimming took 10 bases from V and 1 from J, leaving 16 bases between them. Germline CDR1 LNHDA, CDR2 SQIVND (reference sequence). Here the CDR3 reads CAILATAGNTEAFF. The CDR3 region has the DNA TGTGCCATCCTAGCCACCGCAGGGAACACTGAAGCTTTCTTT.

V and J are TRBV28 and TRBJ1-2; D is unresolved. Per the germline V gene, CDR1 is MDHEN and CDR2 is SYDVKM. Trimming shortened V by 1 base and J by 2 bases, and 11 bases separated the two germline ends. The CDR3 consists of 15 residues. CDR3: CASSLSGGYNYGYTF. Written as DNA, the CDR3 is TGTGCCAGCAGTTTATCGGGAGGATACAACTATGGCTACACCTTC.

This chain connects TRBV2 to TRBJ1-6, with 7 bases lining up with TRBD1. The V segment lost 9 bases and the J segment 6 bases; nucleotides outside the gene matches: 5. CDR1 and CDR2 from the germline V gene are SNHLY and FYNNEI. The CDR3 covers 13 residues. DNA of the CDR3: TGTGCCAGACCCGGGACAGCTAATTCACCCCTCCACTTT. This sequence encodes CARPGTANSPLHF.

J is TRBJ2-7 and V is TRBV5-6; tentatively, D is TRBD1 (6 bases). Trimming cost V 2 bases and J 1 base, with 10 bases left between them. The CDR3 covers 14 residues. Germline V gene sequence: CDR1 SGHDT, CDR2 YYEEEE. The CDR3 here is CASSFYRASYEQYF. The CDR3 nucleotides read TGTGCCAGCAGCTTTTACAGGGCTTCCTACGAGCAGTACTTC. Full variable domain (outside the CDR3, taken from reference TRBV5-6 and TRBJ2-7): DAGVTQSPTHLIKTRGQQVTLRCSPKSGHDTVSWYQQALGQGPQFIFQYYEEEERQRGNFPDRFSGHQFPNYSSELNVNALLLGDSALYLCASSFYRASYEQYFGPGTRLTVT.

The genes are TRBV9 and TRBJ1-5; no clear D. Trimming pared 4 bases from V and 0 bases from J, leaving 5 bases between. Germline CDR1 SGDLS, CDR2 YYNGEE. CDR3 size: 13 residues. The CDR3 spells CASSPYSNQPQHF. The CDR3 nucleotides read TGTGCCAGCAGCCCATATAGCAATCAGCCCCAGCATTTT.

CDR3 residues: CASSKGPPLRPAQGSPLHF. For the CDR3, the DNA is TGTGCCAGCAGCAAAGGCCCCCCTCTCCGTCCAGCCCAGGGTTCACCCCTCCACTTT. The V call is TRBV21-1, the J call TRBJ1-6; TRBD1, the table's D call, lacks a check against the DNA. TRBV21-1 is marked as a pseudogene. The length of the CDR3 is 19 residues.

The CDR3 bases are TGTGCCAGCAGCTTAGACGTTACCTACGAGCAGTACTTC. Translated, it gives CASSLDVTYEQYF. The chain uses TRBV7-3 and TRBJ2-7; D not certain. The CDR3 is 13 amino acids. V lost 2 bases, J lost 2 bases, and 7 bases lay in between. Germline V gene lookup returns CDR1 SGHTA and CDR2 FQGTGA.

The chain couples TRBV2 to TRBJ2-7; 7 positions agree with TRBD1. V trimming: 7 bases; J trimming: 0 bases; junction bases outside the gene matches: 6. Germline V gene lookup returns CDR1 SNHLY and CDR2 FYNNEI. CDR3 length: 14 residues. CDR3 bases: TGTGCCAGCACCCCGACAGGGCCCTCCTACGAGCAGTACTTC. Translated: CASTPTGPSYEQYF.

The V call is TRBV14, the J call TRBJ2-7; weak D call: TRBD2 (5 bases). Germline loops: CDR1 SGHDN, CDR2 FVKESK. This CDR3 region has 15 residues. V was pared by 0 bases and J by 5 bases, with 14 bases between. The CDR3 here is CASSQERASFDEQYF. CDR3 DNA sequence: TGTGCCAGCAGCCAAGAGCGGGCTAGTTTTGACGAGCAGTACTTC.

The V and J genes are TRBV6-5 and TRBJ1-5, with D unresolved. The ends were cut back, 0 bases at V and 10 bases at J, with 10 bases in the middle. The CDR3 runs 13 residues. CDR1 is MNHEY, CDR2 SVGAGI, per germline. The CDR3 nucleotides are TGTGCCAGCAGTTACTCGAGAGGTAATCCCCAGCATTTT. It specifies CASSYSRGNPQHF.

The rearrangement uses TRBV7-9 and TRBJ1-4; D remains ambiguous. The V end lost 11 bases, the J end lost 4 bases, and 14 bases lay between the germline ends. Germline-derived CDR1 and CDR2 are SEHNR and FQNEAQ (reference sequence). CDR3 size: 13 residues. CDR3 amino acids: CASRPGLNEKLFF. The CDR3 region has the DNA TGTGCCTCCCGACCGGGCCTTAATGAAAAACTGTTTTTT.

The rearrangement uses TRBV7-6 and TRBJ2-1; D unclear. CDR1 is SGHVS, CDR2 FNYEAQ, per germline. Trimming removed 1 base at V and 3 bases at J, with 10 bases between. CDR3 size: 15 residues. In DNA form, the CDR3 reads TGTGCCAGCAGCTTAGGTAGCCTTAGCTACAATGAGCAGTTCTTC. This gives the protein CASSLGSLSYNEQFF.

This rearrangement joins TRBV9 to TRBJ1-6, with D uncertain. Germline V gene data show CDR1 as SGDLS and CDR2 as YYNGEE. The CDR3 totals 13 residues. The V gene lost 0 bases and the J gene lost 10 bases, with 8 bases spanning the gap. This CDR3 is CASSVEGGSPLHF. CDR3 sequence (DNA): TGTGCCAGCAGCGTAGAGGGAGGCTCACCCCTCCACTTT. Based on the CDR3 plus reference TRBV9 and TRBJ1-6, the full variable domain is DSGVTQTPKHLITATGQRVTLRCSPRSGDLSVYWYQQSLDQGLQFLIQYYNGEERAKGNILERFSAQQFPDLHSELNLSSLELGDSALYFCASSVEGGSPLHFGNGTRLTVT.